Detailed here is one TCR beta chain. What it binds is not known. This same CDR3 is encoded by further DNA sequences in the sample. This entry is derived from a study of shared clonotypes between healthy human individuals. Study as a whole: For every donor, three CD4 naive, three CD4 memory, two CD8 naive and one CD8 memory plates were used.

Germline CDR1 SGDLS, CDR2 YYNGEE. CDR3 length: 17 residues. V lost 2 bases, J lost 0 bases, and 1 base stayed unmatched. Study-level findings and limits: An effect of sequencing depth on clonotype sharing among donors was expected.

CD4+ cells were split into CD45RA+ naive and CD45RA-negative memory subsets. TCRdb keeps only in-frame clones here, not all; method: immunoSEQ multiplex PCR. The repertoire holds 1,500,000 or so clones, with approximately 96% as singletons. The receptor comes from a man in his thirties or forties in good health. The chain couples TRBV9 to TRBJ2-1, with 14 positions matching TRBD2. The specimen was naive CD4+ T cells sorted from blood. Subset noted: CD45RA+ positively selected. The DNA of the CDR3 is TGTGCCAGCAGCGTCGGGACTAGCGGGAGCTCCTACAATGAGCAGTTCTTC. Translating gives CASSVGTSGSSYNEQFF.